The 16 T cell receptor beta chains in this list originate from one sample, sequenced in a study of tissue T cells after allogeneic stem cell transplantation. The assay was immunoSEQ multiplex PCR, and TCRdb's table has in-frame clones only and misses some. The table has 1,300 to 1,500 clones, under 55% seen once. As for time point: mouse harvest day 14 after allogeneic transplant. Mouse grafts combined 10^7 T-cell-depleted bone marrow cells with 10^6 splenic CD5+ T cells. What was sequenced was liver tissue. These receptors were collected from a female BALB/c mouse given C57BL/6 T cells with graft-versus-host disease after an allogeneic hematopoietic cell transplant.

About this clone itself: Germline and genes: mouse. Read sequence stops 1 residue before the CDR3 end, and the germline J gene provides the missing end. This rearrangement joins TRBV13-2 to TRBJ2-2; D is perhaps TRBD1 (5 bases). CDR3 length: 13 amino acids. Germline CDR1 is NNHNN and CDR2 is SYGAGS (reference sequence). Trimming cost V 4 bases and J 3 bases, with 7 bases left between them. CDR3 DNA (partial): TGTGCCAGCGGTCAGGGCGACACCGGGCAGCTCTAC. Protein: CASGQGDTGQLY. The whole CDR3 reads CASGQGDTGQLYF.

About this clone: The genes and germline here are from mouse. The read ends 1 residue shy of where the CDR3 ends; the end is completed using the germline J gene. The chain has TRBV13-3 and TRBJ2-3; 9 bases agree with TRBD1. This CDR3 has 14 amino acids. Germline values: CDR1 NNHDY, CDR2 SYVADS. With V trimmed by 4 bases and J by 4 bases, 4 bases remained unmatched. The CDR3 sequence is CASSRDRVSETLYF. CDR3 DNA, as far as it was read: TGTGCCAGCAGTCGGGACAGGGTATCAGAAACGCTGTAT.

This clone was seen a single time. The gene symbols are mouse symbols. Sequencing ends 1 residue short of the CDR3 end; the germline J gene provides the rest. This sequence joins TRBV12-2 and TRBJ2-5; 8 bases fit TRBD2. The CDR3 runs to 15 residues. Germline V gene data show CDR1 as SGHLS and CDR2 as HYDKME. The V gene end was trimmed by 2 bases and the J gene end by 2 bases; junction bases not matched to a gene: 5. CDR3 loop: CASSPDWGGQDTQYF. The sequenced CDR3 bases are TGTGCCAGCTCTCCCGATTGGGGGGGCCAAGACACCCAGTAC.

A remark on this clone: Gene names are the mouse ones. Coverage ceases 1 residue before the CDR3 finishes, and the germline J gene fills in the end. The chain has TRBV3 and TRBJ1-4; D might be TRBD1 (6 bases). This CDR3 spans 14 amino acids. Per germline, CDR1 SNHLY and CDR2 FYNGKV (reference sequence). Trimming shortened V by 3 bases and J by 3 bases, and 8 bases separated the two germline ends. CDR3 bases read: TGTGCCAGCAGCTTCGGGGGCGCCAACGAAAGATTATTT. This sequence encodes CASSFGGANERLF. The whole CDR3 sequence is CASSFGGANERLFF.

Notes on this clone: Gene names refer to mouse genes. Sequencing ends 1 residue short of the CDR3 end; the germline J gene provides the rest. V gene TRBV3 combines with J gene TRBJ1-4; 7 bases fit TRBD1. This CDR3 region has 14 residues. Trimming cost V 6 bases and J 2 bases; bases outside gene matches: 3. Germline CDR1 reads SNHLY; CDR2 reads FYNGKV (reference sequence). The CDR3 bases that were read are TGTGCCAGCAGTAACAGGGGCTCCAACGAAAGATTATTT. Translating it yields CASSNRGSNERLF. The full CDR3 sequence reads CASSNRGSNERLFF.

As for this clone: Each gene name is a mouse one. The sequenced fragment ends 1 residue before the CDR3 boundary, so the rest is inferred from the germline J gene. This rearrangement joins TRBV13-2 to TRBJ2-1; TRBD2 aligns across 11 bases. V was pared by 5 bases and J by 6 bases, with 10 bases of the junction left unmatched. The CDR3 length is 16 residues. CDR1 is NNHNN, CDR2 SYGAGS, per germline (reference sequence). CDR3: CASGARHWGGSAEQFF. The sequenced CDR3 bases are TGTGCCAGCGGCGCCCGTCACTGGGGGGGCTCTGCTGAGCAGTTC.

Concerning this clone itself: Mouse gene names apply. The missing CDR3 end, 1 residue past where the read stops, is filled in from the germline J gene. This chain links TRBV3 with TRBJ2-7, with D possibly being TRBD2 (5 bases). Germline V gives CDR1 SNHLY, CDR2 FYNGKV (reference sequence). The CDR3 sequence is 12 residues long. Trimming removed 1 base at V and 4 bases at J, with 5 bases between. CDR3 sequence reads: CASSLDWYEQYF. CDR3 DNA, as far as it was read: TGTGCCAGCAGCTTAGACTGGTATGAACAGTAC.

Concerning this clone: Gene names are the mouse ones. The CDR3 goes on 1 residue after the read ends, and that part is filled in from the germline J gene. The V gene is TRBV13-3, the J gene TRBJ2-7, with D perhaps TRBD1 (6 bases). The CDR3 extends over 14 amino acids. Germline V gene data show CDR1 as NNHDY and CDR2 as SYVADS. The V end lost 0 bases, the J end lost 3 bases, and 10 bases lay between the germline ends. CDR3 DNA (partial): TGTGCCAGCAGTGATGGGGCAGGGGTCTATGAACAGTAC. The encoded protein is CASSDGAGVYEQY. The full CDR3 reads CASSDGAGVYEQYF.

Details on this clone: Mouse names are used for the genes. The DNA ends 1 residue before the CDR3 does, and the rest of the CDR3 is filled in from the germline J gene. The chain has TRBV19 and TRBJ1-4; D is perhaps TRBD1 (6 bases). The CDR3 covers 13 residues. Trimming shortened V by 6 bases and J by 4 bases, and 10 bases separated the two germline ends. Germline V gives CDR1 FNHDT, CDR2 SITEND (reference sequence). The CDR3 protein is CASTRDINERLFF. CDR3 DNA, as far as it was read: TGTGCCAGCACCCGGGACATCAACGAAAGATTATTT.

There are a few counts of this clone. Each gene name is a mouse one. The sequenced part of the CDR3 DNA is TGCACCTGCAGTGACAGGGACACCGGGCAGCTCTAC. This encodes CTCSDRDTGQLY. The whole CDR3 reads CTCSDRDTGQLYF. The rearrangement uses TRBV1 and TRBJ2-2; D might be TRBD1 (6 bases). The CDR3 is cut off 1 residue early in the read; its end comes from the germline J gene. The length of the CDR3 is 13 residues. Trimming cost V 4 bases and J 3 bases, with 6 bases left between them. The germline V gene has CDR1 NSQYPW and CDR2 LRSPGD (reference sequence).

This clone was seen a few times. Germline and genes: mouse. The read finishes 1 residue shy of the CDR3 end, and the germline J gene is used to complete it. The chain links TRBV24 to TRBJ2-7; 8 bases map to TRBD2. After removal of 3 bases from V and 0 bases from J, the junction contained 4 bases not matched to a gene. The CDR3 consists of 15 residues. Per the germline V gene, CDR1 is KGHTA and CDR2 is FRNEEI. The sequenced part of the CDR3 DNA is TGTGCCAGCAGTCTAACTGGGGGCAGCTCCTATGAACAGTAC. Protein product: CASSLTGGSSYEQY. The whole CDR3 is CASSLTGGSSYEQYF.

Note on this clone: Germline and genes: mouse. The CDR3 loop is CARRANEQYF. The sequenced CDR3 bases are TGTGCCCGCCGTGCCAATGAACAGTAC. The chain carries TRBV13-1 and TRBJ2-7; D remains unclear. The read ends 1 residue shy of where the CDR3 ends; the end is completed using the germline J gene. The ends were cut back, 10 bases at V and 5 bases at J, with 10 bases in the middle. Germline V CDR1 and CDR2: NSHNY, SYGAGN. This CDR3 region has 10 residues.

In its sample, this clone was seen a few times. These gene names are mouse names. The CDR3 is cut off 1 residue early in the read; its end comes from the germline J gene. The chain links TRBV26 to TRBJ2-7; the D is unclear. The V gene lost 7 bases and the J gene lost 0 bases, with 7 bases spanning the gap. Germline-derived CDR1 and CDR2 are KGHPV and FQNQEV (reference sequence). This CDR3 is built from 12 residues. The CDR3 bases that were read are TGTGCCAGCACGGTTGGCTCCTATGAACAGTAC. This encodes CASTVGSYEQY. The CDR3, in full, reads CASTVGSYEQYF.

In regard to this clone: The gene names given are mouse names. The CDR3 loop reads CTCSAGGVQDTQYF. Partial CDR3 DNA: TGCACCTGCAGTGCTGGGGGGGTCCAAGACACCCAGTAC. V gene TRBV1 combines with J gene TRBJ2-5; 8 bases agree with TRBD2. The observed sequence ends 1 residue before the CDR3 terminus, with the missing tail filled in from the germline J gene. J was trimmed by 2 bases and V by 3 bases; bases with no gene match: 1. Germline values: CDR1 NSQYPW, CDR2 LRSPGD (reference sequence). This CDR3 is 14 amino acids long. Filled out from reference TRBV1 and TRBJ2-5, the complete variable domain reads VTLLEQNPRWRLVPRGQAVNLRCILKNSQYPWMSWYQQDLQKQLQWLFTLRSPGDKEVKSLPGADYLATRVTDTELRLQVANMSQGRTLYCTCSAGGVQDTQYFGPGTRLLVL.

Remarks on this clone: Gene names and germline refer to mouse. From the germline J gene comes the end of the CDR3, since the read stops 1 residue before it. This chain joins TRBV13-2 and TRBJ2-7, with TRBD2 identical over 9 bases. The CDR3 has 13 residues. In germline, CDR1 is NNHNN, CDR2 SYGAGS (reference sequence). The junction had 5 bases not matched to a gene; V was cut back by 3 bases and J by 7 bases. CDR3 in amino acids: CASGGTGDGEQYF. CDR3 DNA (partial): TGTGCCAGCGGTGGGACTGGGGACGGCGAACAGTAC.

A word on this clone: The genes are named according to mouse. Coverage ceases 1 residue before the CDR3 finishes, and the germline J gene fills in the end. V usage is TRBV20 and J usage is TRBJ1-1; D remains ambiguous. The length of the CDR3 is 12 residues. With 0 bases removed from V and 6 bases from J, the gap between germline ends came to 8 bases. Germline V lookup: CDR1 GFQATS, CDR2 STVNSAI. This chain's CDR3 is CGARDLKSEVFF. The part of the CDR3 DNA that was read is TGTGGTGCTAGGGATCTTAAGTCAGAAGTCTTC.